A single T cell receptor (beta chain) is shown here with its context. This entry belongs to a study of blood T cell repertoires in COVID-19. Whole-study context: Collection of acute and convalescent COVID-19 samples took place in the United States, Italy and Spain. T cells, B-cell-depleted T cells, or PBMCs supplied cDNA or gDNA.

As originally analysed: It was from reference gene primer amplification that nucleated cell counts were estimated. TCRdb's copy holds only in-frame clones and misses some; the assay was immunoSEQ multiplex PCR. V, J and clone size were drawn from that table, and D and trimming were deduced from the DNA. The table records tens of thousands of clones, roughly nine tenths of them present only once. The receptor's source is a human donor with active COVID-19. The donor label of this sample is uncertain. Sequenced: peripheral blood.

CDR3 DNA: TGTGCCAGCTCTCCGGACAGGAGCAATCAGCCCCAGCATTTT. Translating gives CASSPDRSNQPQHF. This rearrangement joins TRBV18 to TRBJ1-5; TRBD1 matches at 7 bases. This CDR3 contains 14 residues. With V trimmed by 6 bases and J by 1 base, 3 bases remained unmatched. Germline V gene data show CDR1 as KGHSH and CDR2 as LQKENI.